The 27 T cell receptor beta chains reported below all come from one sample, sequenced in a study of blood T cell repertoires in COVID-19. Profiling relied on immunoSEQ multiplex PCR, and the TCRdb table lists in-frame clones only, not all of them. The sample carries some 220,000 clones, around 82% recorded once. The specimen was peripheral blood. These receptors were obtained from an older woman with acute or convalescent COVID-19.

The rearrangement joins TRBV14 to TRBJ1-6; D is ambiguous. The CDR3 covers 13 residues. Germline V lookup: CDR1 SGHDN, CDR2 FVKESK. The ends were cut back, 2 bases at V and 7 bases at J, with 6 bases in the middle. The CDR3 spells CASSQRENSPLHF. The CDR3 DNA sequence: TGTGCCAGCAGCCAAAGGGAGAATTCACCCCTCCACTTT.

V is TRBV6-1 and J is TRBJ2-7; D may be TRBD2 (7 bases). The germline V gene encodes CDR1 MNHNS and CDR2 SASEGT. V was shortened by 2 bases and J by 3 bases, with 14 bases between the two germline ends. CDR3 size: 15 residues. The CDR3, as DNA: TGTGCCAGCAGTGAACGCGGGGGCCTATACTACGAGCAGTACTTC. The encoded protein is CASSERGGLYYEQYF.

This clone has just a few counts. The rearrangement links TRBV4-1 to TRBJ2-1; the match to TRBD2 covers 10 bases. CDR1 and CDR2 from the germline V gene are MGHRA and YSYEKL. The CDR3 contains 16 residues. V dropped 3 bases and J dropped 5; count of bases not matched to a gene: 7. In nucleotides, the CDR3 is TGCGCCAGCAGCCATCCGACTAGCGGGCGACACAATGAGCAGTTCTTC. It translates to CASSHPTSGRHNEQFF.

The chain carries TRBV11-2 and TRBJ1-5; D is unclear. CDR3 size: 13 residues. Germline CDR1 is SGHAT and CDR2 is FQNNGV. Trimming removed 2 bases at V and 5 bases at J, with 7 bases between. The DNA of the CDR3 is TGTGCCAGCAGCTTATCAGTTGATCAGCCCCAGCATTTT. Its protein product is CASSLSVDQPQHF.

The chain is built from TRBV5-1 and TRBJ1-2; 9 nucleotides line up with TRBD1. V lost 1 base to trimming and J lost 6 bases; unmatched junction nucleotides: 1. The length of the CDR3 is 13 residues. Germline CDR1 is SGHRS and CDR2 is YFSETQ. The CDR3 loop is CASSLWTGDGYTF. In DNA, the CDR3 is TGCGCCAGCAGCTTGTGGACAGGGGATGGCTACACCTTC.

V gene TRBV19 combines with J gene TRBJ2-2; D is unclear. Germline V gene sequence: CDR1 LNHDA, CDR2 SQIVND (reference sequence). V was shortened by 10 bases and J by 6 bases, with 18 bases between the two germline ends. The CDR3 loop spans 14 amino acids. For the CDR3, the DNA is TGTGCCACAGCGAGGATTAGTTACGCCGGGGAGCTGTTTTTT. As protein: CATARISYAGELFF.

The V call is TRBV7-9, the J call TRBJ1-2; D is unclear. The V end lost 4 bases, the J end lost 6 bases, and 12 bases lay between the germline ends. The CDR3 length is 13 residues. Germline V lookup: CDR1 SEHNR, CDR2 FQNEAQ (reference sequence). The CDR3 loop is CASSSWGGDGYTF. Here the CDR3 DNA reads TGTGCCAGCAGCTCCTGGGGAGGTGATGGCTACACCTTC. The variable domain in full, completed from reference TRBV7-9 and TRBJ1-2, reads DTGVSQNPRHKITKRGQNVTFRCDPISEHNRLYWYRQTLGQGPEFLTYFQNEAQLEKSRLLSDRFSAERPKGSFSTLEIQRTEQGDSAMYLCASSSWGGDGYTFGSGTRLTVV.

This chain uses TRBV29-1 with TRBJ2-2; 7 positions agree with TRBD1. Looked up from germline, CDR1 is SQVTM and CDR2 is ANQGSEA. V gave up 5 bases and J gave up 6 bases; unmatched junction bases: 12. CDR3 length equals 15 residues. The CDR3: CSVLDRPQGAGELFF. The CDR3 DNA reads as TGCAGCGTTCTTGACCGGCCTCAGGGGGCCGGGGAGCTGTTTTTT.

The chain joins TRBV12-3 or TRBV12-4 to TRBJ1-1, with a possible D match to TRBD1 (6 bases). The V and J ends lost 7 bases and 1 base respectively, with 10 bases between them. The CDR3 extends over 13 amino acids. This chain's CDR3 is CASTLRGNTEAFF. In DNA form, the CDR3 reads TGTGCCAGCACCCTCAGGGGGAACACTGAAGCTTTCTTT.

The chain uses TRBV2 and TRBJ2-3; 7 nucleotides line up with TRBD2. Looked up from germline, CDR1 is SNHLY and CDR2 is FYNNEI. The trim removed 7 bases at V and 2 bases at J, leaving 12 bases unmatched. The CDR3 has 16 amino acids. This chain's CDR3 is CASTRFLGGTTDTQYF. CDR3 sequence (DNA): TGTGCCAGCACAAGGTTCCTGGGGGGGACCACAGATACGCAGTATTTT. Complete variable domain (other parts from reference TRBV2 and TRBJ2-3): EPEVTQTPSHQVTQMGQEVILRCVPISNHLYFYWYRQILGQKVEFLVSFYNNEISEKSEIFDDQFSVERPDGSNFTLKIRSTKLEDSAMYFCASTRFLGGTTDTQYFGPGTRLTVL.

This chain's CDR3 is CASSVVQMGQTGNQPQHF. CDR3 bases: TGTGCCAGCAGTGTGGTCCAGATGGGGCAAACGGGCAATCAGCCCCAGCATTTT. The chain uses TRBV6-1 and TRBJ1-5; perhaps TRBD1 as D (5 bases). The CDR3 extends over 18 amino acids. In germline, CDR1 is MNHNS, CDR2 SASEGT. Trimming cost V 4 bases and J 2 bases, with 21 bases left between them.

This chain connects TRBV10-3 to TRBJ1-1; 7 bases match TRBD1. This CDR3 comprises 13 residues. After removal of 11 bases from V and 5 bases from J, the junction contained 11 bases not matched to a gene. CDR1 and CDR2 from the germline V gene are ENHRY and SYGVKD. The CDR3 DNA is TGTGCCTCCACAGGGGCCGCCGGAACTGAAGCTTTCTTT. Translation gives CASTGAAGTEAFF.

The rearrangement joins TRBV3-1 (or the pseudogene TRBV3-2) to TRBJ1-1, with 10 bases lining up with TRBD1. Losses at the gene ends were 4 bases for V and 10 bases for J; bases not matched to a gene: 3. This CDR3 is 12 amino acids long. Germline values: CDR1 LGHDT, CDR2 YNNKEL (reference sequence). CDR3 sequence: CASSLGQGGAFF. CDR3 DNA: TGTGCCAGCAGCCTCGGACAGGGGGGAGCTTTCTTT.

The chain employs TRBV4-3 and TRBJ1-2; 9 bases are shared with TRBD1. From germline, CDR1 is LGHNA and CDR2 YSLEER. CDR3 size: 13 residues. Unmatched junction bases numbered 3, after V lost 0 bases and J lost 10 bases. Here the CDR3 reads CASSQEGTGHYTF. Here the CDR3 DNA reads TGCGCCAGCAGCCAAGAGGGGACAGGGCACTACACCTTC.

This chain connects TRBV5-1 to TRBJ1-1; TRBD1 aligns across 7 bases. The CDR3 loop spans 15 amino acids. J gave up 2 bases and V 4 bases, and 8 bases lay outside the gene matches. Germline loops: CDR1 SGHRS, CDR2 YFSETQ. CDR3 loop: CASSATGAGNTEAFF. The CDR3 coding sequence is TGCGCCAGCAGCGCTACAGGGGCAGGAAACACTGAAGCTTTCTTT.

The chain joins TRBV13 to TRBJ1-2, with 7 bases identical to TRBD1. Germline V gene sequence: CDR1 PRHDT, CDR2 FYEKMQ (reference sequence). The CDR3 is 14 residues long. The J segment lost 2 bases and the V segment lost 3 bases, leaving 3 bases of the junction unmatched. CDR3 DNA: TGTGCCAGCAGCTTCGGCAGGGGGAACTATGGCTACACCTTC. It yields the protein CASSFGRGNYGYTF.

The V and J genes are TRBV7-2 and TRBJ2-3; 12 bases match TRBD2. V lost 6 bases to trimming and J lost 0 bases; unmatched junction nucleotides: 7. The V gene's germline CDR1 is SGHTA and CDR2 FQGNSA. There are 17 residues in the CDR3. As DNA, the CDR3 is TGTGCCAGCAGAGCGACTAGCGGGAGCCGTAGCACAGATACGCAGTATTTT. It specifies CASRATSGSRSTDTQYF.

CDR3 DNA: TGTGCCAGCTCACCGACAGAGAATAGCAATCAGCCCCAGCATTTT. Protein product: CASSPTENSNQPQHF. The chain has TRBV18 and TRBJ1-5, with D maybe TRBD1 (5 bases). Germline assignment: CDR1 KGHSH and CDR2 LQKENI. The CDR3 spans 15 residues. Trimming stripped 3 bases from V and 0 bases from J, with 9 bases between. The variable domain in full, with the rest retrieved from reference TRBV18 and TRBJ1-5, is NAGVMQNPRHLVRRRGQEARLRCSPMKGHSHVYWYRQLPEEGLKFMVYLQKENIIDESGMPKERFSAEFPKEGPSILRIQQVVRGDSAAYFCASSPTENSNQPQHFGDGTRLSIL.

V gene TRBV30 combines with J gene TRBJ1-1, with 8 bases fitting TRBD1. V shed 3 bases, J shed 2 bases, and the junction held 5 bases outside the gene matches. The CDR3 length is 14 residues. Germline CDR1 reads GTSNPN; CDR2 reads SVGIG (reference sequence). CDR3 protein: CAWSSGQGNTEAFF. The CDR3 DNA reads TGTGCCTGGAGCAGTGGACAGGGAAACACTGAAGCTTTCTTT. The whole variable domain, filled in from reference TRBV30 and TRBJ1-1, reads SQTIHQWPATLVQPVGSPLSLECTVEGTSNPNLYWYRQAAGRGLQLLFYSVGIGQISSEVPQNLSASRPQDRQFILSSKKLLLSDSGFYLCAWSSGQGNTEAFFGQGTRLTVV.

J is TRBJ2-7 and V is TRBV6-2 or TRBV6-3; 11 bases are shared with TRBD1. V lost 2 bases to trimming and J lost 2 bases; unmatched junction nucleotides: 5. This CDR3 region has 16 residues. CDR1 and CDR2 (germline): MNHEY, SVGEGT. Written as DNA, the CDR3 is TGTGCCAGCAGTTACGACGGACAGGGGGCTCCCTACGAGCAGTACTTC. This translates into CASSYDGQGAPYEQYF.

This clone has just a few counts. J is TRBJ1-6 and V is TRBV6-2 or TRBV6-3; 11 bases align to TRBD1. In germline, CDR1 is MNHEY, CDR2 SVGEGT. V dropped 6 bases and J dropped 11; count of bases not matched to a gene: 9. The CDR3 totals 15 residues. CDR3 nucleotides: TGTGCCAGCAGCAGACCGGGACAGGGGGTAACACCCCTCCACTTT. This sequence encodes CASSRPGQGVTPLHF.

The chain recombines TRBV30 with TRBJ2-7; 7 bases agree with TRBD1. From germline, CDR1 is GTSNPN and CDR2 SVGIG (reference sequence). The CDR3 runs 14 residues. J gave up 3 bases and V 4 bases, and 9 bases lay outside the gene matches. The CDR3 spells CAWTQGTVFYEQYF. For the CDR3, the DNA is TGTGCCTGGACCCAAGGGACAGTTTTCTACGAGCAGTACTTC.

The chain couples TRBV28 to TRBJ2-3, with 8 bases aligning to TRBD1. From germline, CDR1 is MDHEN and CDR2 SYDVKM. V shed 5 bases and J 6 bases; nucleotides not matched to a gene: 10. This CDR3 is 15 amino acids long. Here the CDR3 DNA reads TGTGCCAGCAGTCCGACAGGGGATCCGTCGGATACGCAGTATTTT. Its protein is CASSPTGDPSDTQYF.

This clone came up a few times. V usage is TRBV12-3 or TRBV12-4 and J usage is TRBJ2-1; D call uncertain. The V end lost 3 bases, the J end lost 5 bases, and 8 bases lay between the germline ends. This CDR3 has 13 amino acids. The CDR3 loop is CASSFAENNEQFF. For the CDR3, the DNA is TGTGCCAGCAGTTTTGCGGAAAACAATGAGCAGTTCTTC.

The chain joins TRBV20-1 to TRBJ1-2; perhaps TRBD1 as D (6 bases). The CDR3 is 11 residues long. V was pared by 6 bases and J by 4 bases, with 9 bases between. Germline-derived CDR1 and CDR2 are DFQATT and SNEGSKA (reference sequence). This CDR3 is CSATGTYGYTF. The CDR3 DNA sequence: TGCAGTGCAACAGGGACCTATGGCTACACCTTC.

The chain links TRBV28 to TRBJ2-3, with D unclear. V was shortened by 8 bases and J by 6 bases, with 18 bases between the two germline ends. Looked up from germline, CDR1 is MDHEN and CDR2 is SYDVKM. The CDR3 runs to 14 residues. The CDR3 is CASRLRGATDTQYF. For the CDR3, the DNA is TGTGCCAGCCGTCTCCGAGGAGCGACGGATACGCAGTATTTT. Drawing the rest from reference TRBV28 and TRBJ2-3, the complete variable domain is DVKVTQSSRYLVKRTGEKVFLECVQDMDHENMFWYRQDPGLGLRLIYFSYDVKMKEKGDIPEGYSVSREKKERFSLILESASTNQTSMYLCASRLRGATDTQYFGPGTRLTVL.

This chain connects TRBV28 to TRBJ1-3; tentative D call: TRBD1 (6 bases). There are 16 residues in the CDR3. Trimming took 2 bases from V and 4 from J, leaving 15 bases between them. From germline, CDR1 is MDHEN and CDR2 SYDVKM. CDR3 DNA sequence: TGTGCCAGCAGTTTAATGGGGGCCGGCGGCGGAAACACCATATATTTT. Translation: CASSLMGAGGGNTIYF.